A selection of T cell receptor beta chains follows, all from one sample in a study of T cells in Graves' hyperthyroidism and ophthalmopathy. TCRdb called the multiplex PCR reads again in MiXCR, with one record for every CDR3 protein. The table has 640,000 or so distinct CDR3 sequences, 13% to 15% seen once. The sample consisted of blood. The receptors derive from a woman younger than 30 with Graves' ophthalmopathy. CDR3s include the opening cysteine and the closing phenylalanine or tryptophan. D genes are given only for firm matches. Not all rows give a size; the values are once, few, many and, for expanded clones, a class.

cdr3_aa: CAISDQPGLAPYEQYF
cdr3_nt: TGTGCCATCAGTGATCAGCCGGGACTAGCCCCCTACGAGCAGTACTTC
j_call: TRBJ2-7
clone_size: many
v_call: TRBV10-3
d_call: TRBD2

cdr3_aa: CASSYGRAGSYNEQFF
cdr3_nt: TGTGCCAGCAGTTACGGCAGGGCGGGCTCCTACAATGAGCAGTTCTTC
j_call: TRBJ2-1
clone_size: -
v_call: TRBV6-5
d_call: -

cdr3_aa: CASGLVMGGLAGGPYNEQFF
cdr3_nt: TGTGCTAGTGGTTTGGTAATGGGGGGGCTAGCGGGAGGGCCCTACAATGAGCAGTTCTTC
j_call: TRBJ2-1
clone_size: many
v_call: TRBV12-5
d_call: TRBD2

cdr3_aa: CASSYMEPPYEQYF
cdr3_nt: TGTGCCAGCAGTTATATGGAGCCTCCCTACGAGCAGTACTTC
j_call: TRBJ2-7
clone_size: many
v_call: TRBV6-1
d_call: -

cdr3_aa: CASSVGSGGNTEAFF
cdr3_nt: TGTGCCAGCAGCGTAGGGTCAGGGGGGAACACTGAAGCTTTCTTT
j_call: TRBJ1-1
clone_size: many
v_call: TRBV9
d_call: TRBD1

cdr3_aa: CASSTQGGSDTEAFF
cdr3_nt: TGTGCCAGCAGTACCCAAGGGGGTAGTGACACTGAAGCTTTCTTT
j_call: TRBJ1-1
clone_size: many
v_call: TRBV12-3/TRBV12-4
d_call: -

cdr3_aa: CASSFREYRDLGEKLFF
cdr3_nt: TGTGCCAGCAGTTTTAGAGAATACCGGGACCTCGGAGAAAAACTGTTTTTT
j_call: TRBJ1-4
clone_size: many
v_call: TRBV28
d_call: -

cdr3_aa: CATSPSGGVDTEAFF
cdr3_nt: TGTGCCACCAGTCCCTCTGGGGGGGTCGATACTGAAGCTTTCTTT
j_call: TRBJ1-1
clone_size: many
v_call: TRBV24-1
d_call: -

cdr3_aa: CSARSRTVRTYEQYF
cdr3_nt: TGCAGTGCTAGGAGCAGAACAGTCCGAACCTACGAGCAGTACTTC
j_call: TRBJ2-7
clone_size: -
v_call: TRBV20-1
d_call: -

cdr3_aa: CASSLSRGQSYTF
cdr3_nt: TGTGCCAGCAGCTTAAGCAGGGGGCAAAGCTACACCTTC
j_call: TRBJ1-2
clone_size: many
v_call: TRBV7-3
d_call: TRBD1

cdr3_aa: CASSPRGMNTEAFF
cdr3_nt: TGTGCCAGCAGCCCGCGGGGAATGAACACTGAAGCTTTCTTT
j_call: TRBJ1-1
clone_size: many
v_call: TRBV7-3
d_call: -

cdr3_aa: CAWMNGAYEQYF
cdr3_nt: TGTGCCTGGATGAACGGTGCCTACGAGCAGTACTTC
j_call: TRBJ2-7
clone_size: many
v_call: TRBV30
d_call: -

cdr3_aa: CASSSSGLAGGWTQYF
cdr3_nt: TGTGCCAGCAGCTCATCGGGACTAGCGGGAGGGTGGACCCAGTACTTC
j_call: TRBJ2-5
clone_size: many
v_call: TRBV7-2
d_call: TRBD2

cdr3_aa: CAWVGLSLEAFF
cdr3_nt: TGTGCCTGGGTCGGACTTAGCCTTGAAGCTTTCTTT
j_call: TRBJ1-1
clone_size: many
v_call: TRBV30
d_call: -

cdr3_aa: CASSVGERVFLEQFF
cdr3_nt: TGTGCCAGCAGCGTAGGTGAGCGGGTCTTTCTTGAGCAGTTCTTC
j_call: TRBJ2-1
clone_size: -
v_call: TRBV9
d_call: -

cdr3_aa: CASRRGQGAYGYTF
cdr3_nt: TGTGCCAGCAGACGAGGACAGGGGGCTTATGGCTACACCTTC
j_call: TRBJ1-2
clone_size: -
v_call: TRBV6-1
d_call: TRBD1

cdr3_aa: CASSHGRGLESTDTQYF
cdr3_nt: TGTGCCAGCAGCCACGGAAGGGGACTAGAGAGCACAGATACGCAGTATTTT
j_call: TRBJ2-3
clone_size: few
v_call: TRBV4-2
d_call: TRBD2

cdr3_aa: CASRGDRGAGANVLTF
cdr3_nt: TGTGCCAGCAGGGGAGATCGGGGAGCTGGGGCCAACGTCCTGACTTTC
j_call: TRBJ2-6
clone_size: many
v_call: TRBV2
d_call: -

cdr3_aa: CASSQDRGQDNGYTF
cdr3_nt: TGTGCCAGCAGCCAAGACAGGGGGCAGGATAATGGCTACACCTTC
j_call: TRBJ1-2
clone_size: once
v_call: TRBV4-2
d_call: TRBD1

cdr3_aa: CASSPTQRGNQPQHF
cdr3_nt: TGTGCCAGCAGCCCCACCCAGAGGGGCAATCAGCCCCAGCATTTT
j_call: TRBJ1-5
clone_size: few
v_call: TRBV6-5
d_call: -

cdr3_aa: CASRAPGRNQPQHF
cdr3_nt: TGTGCCAGCAGAGCTCCAGGGCGTAATCAGCCCCAGCATTTT
j_call: TRBJ1-5
clone_size: many
v_call: TRBV6-1
d_call: -

cdr3_aa: CASSSHDNSPLHF
cdr3_nt: TGTGCCAGCAGTTCACATGATAATTCACCCCTCCACTTT
j_call: TRBJ1-6
clone_size: many
v_call: TRBV28
d_call: -

cdr3_aa: CSARATGTRSSGSYNEQFF
cdr3_nt: TGCAGTGCTAGAGCTACCGGGACTAGATCCTCCGGCTCCTACAATGAGCAGTTCTTC
j_call: TRBJ2-1
clone_size: few
v_call: TRBV20-1
d_call: TRBD2

cdr3_aa: CASSLLAGGVRGNIQYF
cdr3_nt: TGTGCCAGCAGCTTATTGGCAGGGGGAGTGAGAGGAAACATTCAGTACTTC
j_call: TRBJ2-4
clone_size: -
v_call: TRBV11-3
d_call: TRBD1

cdr3_aa: CASSQVGGLHQPQHF
cdr3_nt: TGTGCCAGCAGCCAAGTAGGGGGACTACATCAGCCCCAGCATTTT
j_call: TRBJ1-5
clone_size: -
v_call: TRBV7-8
d_call: -

cdr3_aa: CATSPREAYNEQFF
cdr3_nt: TGTGCCACCAGTCCCAGGGAGGCCTACAATGAGCAGTTCTTC
j_call: TRBJ2-1
clone_size: many
v_call: TRBV24-1
d_call: -

cdr3_aa: CASSIDRGSNQPQHF
cdr3_nt: TGTGCCAGCAGTATAGACAGGGGAAGCAATCAGCCCCAGCATTTT
j_call: TRBJ1-5
clone_size: many
v_call: TRBV6-1
d_call: TRBD1

cdr3_aa: CASSLDGRSYEQYF
cdr3_nt: TGTGCCAGCAGTTTGGACGGTCGATCCTACGAGCAGTACTTC
j_call: TRBJ2-7
clone_size: -
v_call: TRBV27
d_call: -

cdr3_aa: CASSYSAKTGFHYGYTF
cdr3_nt: TGTGCCAGCAGTTACTCCGCCAAGACAGGTTTCCACTATGGCTACACCTTC
j_call: TRBJ1-2
clone_size: many
v_call: TRBV6-5
d_call: -

cdr3_aa: CASSYPARLSTDTQYF
cdr3_nt: TGTGCCAGCAGTTACCCGGCTAGACTCAGCACAGATACGCAGTATTTT
j_call: TRBJ2-3
clone_size: many
v_call: TRBV6-2/TRBV6-3
d_call: -

cdr3_aa: CASSGTGGYGDGYTF
cdr3_nt: TGTGCCAGCAGCGGGACAGGGGGCTATGGCGATGGCTACACCTTC
j_call: TRBJ1-2
clone_size: few
v_call: TRBV6-1
d_call: TRBD1

cdr3_aa: CASSYGDRVQPQHF
cdr3_nt: TGTGCCAGCAGTTACGGCGACAGGGTTCAGCCCCAGCATTTT
j_call: TRBJ1-5
clone_size: many
v_call: TRBV12-3/TRBV12-4
d_call: TRBD1

cdr3_aa: CASSEEQSETQYF
cdr3_nt: TGTGCCAGCAGTGAAGAACAGTCAGAGACCCAGTACTTC
j_call: TRBJ2-5
clone_size: many
v_call: TRBV2
d_call: -

cdr3_aa: CASSRFGTAAAGELFF
cdr3_nt: TGTGCCAGCAGCAGGTTCGGGACAGCTGCGGCCGGGGAGCTGTTTTTT
j_call: TRBJ2-2
clone_size: -
v_call: TRBV13
d_call: TRBD1

cdr3_aa: CASGETSSEQFF
cdr3_nt: TGTGCCAGCGGCGAGACTAGCAGCGAGCAGTTCTTC
j_call: TRBJ2-1
clone_size: many
v_call: TRBV7-8
d_call: TRBD2

cdr3_aa: CAWSVGSNQPQHF
cdr3_nt: TGTGCCTGGAGTGTAGGTAGCAATCAGCCCCAGCATTTT
j_call: TRBJ1-5
clone_size: many
v_call: TRBV30
d_call: -

cdr3_aa: CASSLGYTLNEQFF
cdr3_nt: TGTGCCAGCAGTTTAGGGTACACCCTTAATGAGCAGTTCTTC
j_call: TRBJ2-1
clone_size: many
v_call: TRBV27
d_call: -

cdr3_aa: CASRPGTSRIYEQFF
cdr3_nt: TGTGCCAGCAGGCCCGGGACTAGCAGGATCTATGAGCAGTTCTTC
j_call: TRBJ2-1
clone_size: many
v_call: TRBV12-3/TRBV12-4
d_call: TRBD2

cdr3_aa: CASVARGRLGPSSYNEQFF
cdr3_nt: TGTGCCAGCGTGGCCCGGGGGCGTCTAGGACCAAGCTCCTACAATGAGCAGTTCTTC
j_call: TRBJ2-1
clone_size: many
v_call: TRBV6-5
d_call: -

cdr3_aa: CASSSTAEQYF
cdr3_nt: TGTGCCAGCAGCTCTACAGCCGAGCAGTACTTC
j_call: TRBJ2-7
clone_size: -
v_call: TRBV12-3/TRBV12-4
d_call: -

cdr3_aa: CASSLGRILYEQYF
cdr3_nt: TGTGCCAGCAGTTTAGGACGGATTCTCTACGAGCAGTACTTC
j_call: TRBJ2-7
clone_size: many
v_call: TRBV6-2/TRBV6-3
d_call: -

cdr3_aa: CASSRRLGGRTDTQYF
cdr3_nt: TGTGCCAGCAGCCGACGACTAGGGGGACGCACAGATACGCAGTATTTT
j_call: TRBJ2-3
clone_size: -
v_call: TRBV11-1
d_call: -

cdr3_aa: CASSSSGTEPYEQYF
cdr3_nt: TGTGCCAGCAGCTCTTCCGGGACAGAACCCTACGAGCAGTACTTC
j_call: TRBJ2-7
clone_size: many
v_call: TRBV7-2
d_call: TRBD1

cdr3_aa: CSVTGLAYEQYF
cdr3_nt: TGCAGCGTCACAGGGTTAGCCTACGAGCAGTACTTC
j_call: TRBJ2-7
clone_size: -
v_call: TRBV29-1
d_call: -

cdr3_aa: CASGRGAGSYEQYF
cdr3_nt: TGTGCCAGCGGGAGAGGGGCGGGTTCCTACGAGCAGTACTTC
j_call: TRBJ2-7
clone_size: many
v_call: TRBV7-2
d_call: -

cdr3_aa: CASSLTSGSRSEQYF
cdr3_nt: TGTGCCAGCAGTTTGACTAGCGGCAGCCGATCCGAGCAGTACTTC
j_call: TRBJ2-7
clone_size: many
v_call: TRBV27
d_call: TRBD2

cdr3_aa: CASSQEGLPNTDTQYF
cdr3_nt: TGCGCCAGCAGCCAAGAGGGGCTGCCAAACACAGATACGCAGTATTTT
j_call: TRBJ2-3
clone_size: -
v_call: TRBV4-3
d_call: -

cdr3_aa: CSASLPGSYEQYF
cdr3_nt: TGCAGTGCTAGTTTGCCAGGGTCCTACGAGCAGTACTTC
j_call: TRBJ2-7
clone_size: few
v_call: TRBV20-1
d_call: -

cdr3_aa: CASRSDRGASYEQYF
cdr3_nt: TGTGCCAGCAGGTCCGACAGGGGGGCATCCTACGAGCAGTACTTC
j_call: TRBJ2-7
clone_size: few
v_call: TRBV6-1
d_call: TRBD1

cdr3_aa: CSAPAAQHYNEQFF
cdr3_nt: TGCAGTGCTCCAGCGGCTCAGCACTACAATGAGCAGTTCTTC
j_call: TRBJ2-1
clone_size: many
v_call: TRBV20-1
d_call: -

cdr3_aa: CASSLTGAVFYRTEAFF
cdr3_nt: TGCGCCAGCAGCCTTACAGGGGCGGTATTTTATCGTACTGAAGCTTTCTTT
j_call: TRBJ1-1
clone_size: many
v_call: TRBV5-1
d_call: TRBD1

cdr3_aa: CASALRGVNQPQHF
cdr3_nt: TGTGCCAGCGCCTTAAGGGGGGTGAATCAGCCCCAGCATTTT
j_call: TRBJ1-5
clone_size: many
v_call: TRBV27
d_call: -

cdr3_aa: CAWSLTGGRYTQYF
cdr3_nt: TGTGCCTGGAGTTTGACAGGGGGCAGGTATACGCAGTATTTT
j_call: TRBJ2-3
clone_size: -
v_call: TRBV30
d_call: TRBD1

cdr3_aa: CASRRMGGGNEQFF
cdr3_nt: TGCGCCAGCCGCCGCATGGGGGGAGGCAATGAGCAGTTCTTC
j_call: TRBJ2-1
clone_size: -
v_call: TRBV4-1
d_call: -